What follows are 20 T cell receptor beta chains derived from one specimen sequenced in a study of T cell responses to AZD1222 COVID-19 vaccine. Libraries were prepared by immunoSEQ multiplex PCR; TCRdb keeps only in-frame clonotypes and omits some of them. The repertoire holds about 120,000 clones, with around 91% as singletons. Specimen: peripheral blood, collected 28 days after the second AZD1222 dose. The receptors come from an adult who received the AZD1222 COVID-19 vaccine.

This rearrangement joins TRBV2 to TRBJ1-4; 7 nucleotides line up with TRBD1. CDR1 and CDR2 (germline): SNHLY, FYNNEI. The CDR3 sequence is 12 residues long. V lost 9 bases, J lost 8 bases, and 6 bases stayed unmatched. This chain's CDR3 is CARGDRGEKLFF. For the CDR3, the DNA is TGTGCCAGGGGGGACAGAGGAGAAAAACTGTTTTTT.

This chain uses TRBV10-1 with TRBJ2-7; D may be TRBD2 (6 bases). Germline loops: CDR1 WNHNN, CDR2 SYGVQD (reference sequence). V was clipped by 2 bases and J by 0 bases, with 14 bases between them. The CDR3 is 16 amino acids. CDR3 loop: CASSEGRGLYSYEQYF. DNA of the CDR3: TGCGCCAGCAGTGAGGGTAGGGGACTTTACTCCTACGAGCAGTACTTC.

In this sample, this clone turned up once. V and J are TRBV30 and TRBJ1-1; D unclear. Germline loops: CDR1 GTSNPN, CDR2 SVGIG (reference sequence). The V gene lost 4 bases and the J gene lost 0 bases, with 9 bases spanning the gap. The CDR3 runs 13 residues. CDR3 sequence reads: CAWTKPLNTEAFF. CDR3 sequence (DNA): TGTGCCTGGACAAAGCCACTGAACACTGAAGCTTTCTTT.

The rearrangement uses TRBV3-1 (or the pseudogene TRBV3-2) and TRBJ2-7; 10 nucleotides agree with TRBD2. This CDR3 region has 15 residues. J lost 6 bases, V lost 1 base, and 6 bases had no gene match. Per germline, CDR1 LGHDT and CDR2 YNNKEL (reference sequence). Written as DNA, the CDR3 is TGTGCCAGCAGCCAAGTAGGGTCTAGCGGGAGCGAGCAGTACTTC. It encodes CASSQVGSSGSEQYF.

CDR3 region: CASSIDYEQYF. In DNA, the CDR3 is TGCGCCAGCAGCATTGACTACGAGCAGTACTTC. This chain uses TRBV5-1 with TRBJ2-7; no firm D call. Trimming cost V 4 bases and J 3 bases, with 5 bases left between them. The length of the CDR3 is 11 residues. Germline-derived CDR1 and CDR2 are SGHRS and YFSETQ.

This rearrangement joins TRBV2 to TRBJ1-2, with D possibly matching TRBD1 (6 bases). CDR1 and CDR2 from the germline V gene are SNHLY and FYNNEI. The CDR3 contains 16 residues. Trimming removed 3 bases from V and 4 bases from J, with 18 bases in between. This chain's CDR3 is CASSDTLKGGAYGYTF. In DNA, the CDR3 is TGTGCCAGCAGTGACACTCTAAAGGGGGGGGCCTATGGCTACACCTTC.

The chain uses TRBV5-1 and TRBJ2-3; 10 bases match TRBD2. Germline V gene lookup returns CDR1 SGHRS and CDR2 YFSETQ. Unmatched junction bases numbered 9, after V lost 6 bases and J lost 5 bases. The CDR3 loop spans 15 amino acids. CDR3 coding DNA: TGCGCCAGCACCCCCGGGACTAGCGTCCGAGATACGCAGTATTTT. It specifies CASTPGTSVRDTQYF. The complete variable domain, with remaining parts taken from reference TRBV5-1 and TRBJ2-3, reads KAGVTQTPRYLIKTRGQQVTLSCSPISGHRSVSWYQQTPGQGLQFLFEYFSETQRNKGNFPGRFSGRQFSNSRSEMNVSTLELGDSALYLCASTPGTSVRDTQYFGPGTRLTVL.

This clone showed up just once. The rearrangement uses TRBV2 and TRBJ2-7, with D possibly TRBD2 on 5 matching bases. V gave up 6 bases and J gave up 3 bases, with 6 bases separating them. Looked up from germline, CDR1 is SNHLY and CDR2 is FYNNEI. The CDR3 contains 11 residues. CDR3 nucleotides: TGTGCCAGCAGGGACTTCTACGAGCAGTACTTC. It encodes CASRDFYEQYF.

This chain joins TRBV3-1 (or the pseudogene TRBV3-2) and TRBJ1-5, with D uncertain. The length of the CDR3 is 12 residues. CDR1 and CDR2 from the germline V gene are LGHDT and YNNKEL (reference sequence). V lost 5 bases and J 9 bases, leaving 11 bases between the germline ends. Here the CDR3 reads CASSSPRGPQHF. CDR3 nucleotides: TGTGCCAGCAGCTCCCCCCGGGGGCCCCAGCATTTT.

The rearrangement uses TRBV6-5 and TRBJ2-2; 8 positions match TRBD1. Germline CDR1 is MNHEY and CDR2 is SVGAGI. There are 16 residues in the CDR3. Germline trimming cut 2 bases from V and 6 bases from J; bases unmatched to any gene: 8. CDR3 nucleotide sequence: TGTGCCAGCAGTTACGGGGAGCAGGGGGCGGCCGGGGAGCTGTTTTTT. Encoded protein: CASSYGEQGAAGELFF.

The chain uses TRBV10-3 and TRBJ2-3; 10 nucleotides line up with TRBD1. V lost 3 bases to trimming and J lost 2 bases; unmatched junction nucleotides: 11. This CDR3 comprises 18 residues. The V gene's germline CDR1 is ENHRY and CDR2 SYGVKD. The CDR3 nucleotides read TGTGCCATCAGTGAAACCTCCGGGACAGGGGTCCTCACAGATACGCAGTATTTT. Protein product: CAISETSGTGVLTDTQYF.

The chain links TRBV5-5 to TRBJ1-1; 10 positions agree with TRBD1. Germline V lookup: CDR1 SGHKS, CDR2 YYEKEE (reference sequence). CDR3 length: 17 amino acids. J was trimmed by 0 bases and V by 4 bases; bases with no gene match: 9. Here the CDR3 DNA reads TGTGCCAGCAGCCATGGACAGGGGGGATCCATGAACACTGAAGCTTTCTTT. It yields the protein CASSHGQGGSMNTEAFF.

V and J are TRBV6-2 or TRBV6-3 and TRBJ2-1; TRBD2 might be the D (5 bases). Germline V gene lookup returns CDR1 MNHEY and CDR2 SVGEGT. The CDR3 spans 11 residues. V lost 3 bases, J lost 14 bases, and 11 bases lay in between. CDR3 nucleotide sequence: TGTGCCAGCAGTTATCCCACCGGGGAGTTCTTC. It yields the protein CASSYPTGEFF.

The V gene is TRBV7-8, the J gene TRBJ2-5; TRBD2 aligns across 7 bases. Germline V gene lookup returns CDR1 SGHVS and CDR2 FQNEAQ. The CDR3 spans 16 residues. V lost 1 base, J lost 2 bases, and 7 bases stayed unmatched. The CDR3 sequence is CASSLEAGASQETQYF. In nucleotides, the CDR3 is TGTGCCAGCAGCTTAGAGGCGGGAGCGTCGCAAGAGACCCAGTACTTC.

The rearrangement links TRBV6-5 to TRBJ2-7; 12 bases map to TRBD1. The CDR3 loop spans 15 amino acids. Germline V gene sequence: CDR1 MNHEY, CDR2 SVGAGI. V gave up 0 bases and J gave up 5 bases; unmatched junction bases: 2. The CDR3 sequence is CASSYSRDRGHEQYF. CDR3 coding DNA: TGTGCCAGCAGTTACTCGAGGGACAGGGGGCACGAGCAGTACTTC.

CDR3 sequence: CATSTPGQGRGTNEQFF. DNA for the CDR3: TGTGCCACAAGTACCCCGGGACAGGGAAGGGGCACCAATGAGCAGTTCTTC. The chain combines TRBV2 with TRBJ2-1, with 9 bases that match TRBD1. The CDR3 is 17 amino acids. V shed 10 bases and J 6 bases; nucleotides not matched to a gene: 19. CDR1 and CDR2 (germline): SNHLY, FYNNEI.

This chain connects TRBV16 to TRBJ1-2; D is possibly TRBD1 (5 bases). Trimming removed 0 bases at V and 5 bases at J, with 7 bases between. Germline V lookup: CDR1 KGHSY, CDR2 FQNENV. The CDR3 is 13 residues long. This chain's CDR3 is CASSQSGGYGYTF. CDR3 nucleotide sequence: TGTGCCAGCAGCCAATCCGGGGGTTATGGCTACACCTTC.

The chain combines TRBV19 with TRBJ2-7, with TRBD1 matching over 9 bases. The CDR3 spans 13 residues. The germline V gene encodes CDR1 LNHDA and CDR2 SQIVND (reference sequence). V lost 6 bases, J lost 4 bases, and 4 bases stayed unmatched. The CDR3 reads CASSRDRAYEQYF. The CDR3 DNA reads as TGTGCCAGTAGCAGGGACAGGGCATACGAGCAGTACTTC. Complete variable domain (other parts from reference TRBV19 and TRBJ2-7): DGGITQSPKYLFRKEGQNVTLSCEQNLNHDAMYWYRQDPGQGLRLIYYSQIVNDFQKGDIAEGYSVSREKKESFPLTVTSAQKNPTAFYLCASSRDRAYEQYFGPGTRLTVT.

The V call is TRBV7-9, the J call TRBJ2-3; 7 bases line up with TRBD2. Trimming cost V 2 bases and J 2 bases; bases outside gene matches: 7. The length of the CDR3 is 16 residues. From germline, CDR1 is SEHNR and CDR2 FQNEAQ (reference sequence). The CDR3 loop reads CASSLRLAEVTDTQYF. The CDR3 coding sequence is TGTGCCAGCAGCTTAAGACTAGCCGAGGTCACAGATACGCAGTATTTT.

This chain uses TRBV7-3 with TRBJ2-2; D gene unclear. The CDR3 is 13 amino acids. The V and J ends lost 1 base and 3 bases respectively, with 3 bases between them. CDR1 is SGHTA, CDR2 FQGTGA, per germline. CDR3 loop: CASSLIHTGELFF. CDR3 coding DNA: TGTGCCAGCAGCTTAATTCACACCGGGGAGCTGTTTTTT.